This TCR beta chain was recovered during a study of T cell repertoires in cytomegalovirus infection. Whole-study context: Selected CMV epitopes included recently identified HLA-C-restricted ones as well as well-studied HLA-B-restricted ones. Indications came from public TCR beta signatures; they pointed to CMV infection and to a matching HLA type.

J lost 5 bases, V lost 2 bases, and 8 bases had no gene match. The CDR3 length is 16 residues. Per germline, CDR1 MNHNY and CDR2 SVGAGI (reference sequence). Notes on the study in general: Across the ex vivo response, the dominant clonotypes were HLA-C-restricted CMV-specific TCR beta clonotypes.

This clonotype appeared a few times. Its antigen is unknown. MiXCR was run by TCRdb on the reads, yielding one entry per CDR3 protein. The repertoire holds about 920,000 distinct CDR3 sequences, with 31% as singletons. The chain combines TRBV6-6 with TRBJ1-5; TRBD1 agrees at 8 bases. The TCR sequence derives from a human donor in good health (CMV status not recorded). Some clones in this sample may be carry-over from other donors' samples. The material was cultured CD8+ T cells from PBMCs, obtained from culture after CMV antigen stimulation. CDR3 in amino acids: CASSYLEIQGDQPQHF. CDR3 in DNA: TGTGCCAGCAGTTACCTAGAGATACAGGGGGATCAGCCCCAGCATTTT.